The 19 T cell receptor beta chains in this list originate from one sample, sequenced in a study of OX40 agonist ivuxolimab in advanced cancers. This table comes from immunoSEQ multiplex PCR, and its TCRdb copy is limited to in-frame clones, with some not included. Of about 64,000 clones in the sample, about 87% were seen once. The sample in question was CD4+ or CD8+ T cells sorted from blood, obtained in a trial of the OX40 agonist ivuxolimab. The receptor source for this set is an adult with an advanced solid tumor such as melanoma, head and neck, liver or kidney cancer.

The chain links TRBV27 to TRBJ1-1; D unresolved. Germline V gives CDR1 MNHEY, CDR2 SMNVEV (reference sequence). The CDR3 contains 14 residues. V lost 1 base and J 0 bases, leaving 6 bases between the germline ends. The CDR3 nucleotides are TGTGCCAGCAGTTTATTTGGAGTGAACACTGAAGCTTTCTTT. Translating gives CASSLFGVNTEAFF.

This rearrangement joins TRBV14 to TRBJ1-1, with a possible D match to TRBD1 (5 bases). The CDR3 is 14 amino acids. The germline V gene encodes CDR1 SGHDN and CDR2 FVKESK. Trimming left V 0 bases short and J 11 bases short, with 16 bases between. DNA for the CDR3: TGTGCCAGCAGCCAAGATTTGGGGGTCGTAGGCGCTTTCTTT. Translated: CASSQDLGVVGAFF.

The rearrangement uses TRBV15 and TRBJ1-5; no clear D. In germline, CDR1 is LNHNV, CDR2 YYDKDF (reference sequence). The V end was cut by 8 bases, the J end by 0 bases, with 11 bases between. CDR3 length: 14 amino acids. The CDR3 spells CATGPAYSNQPQHF. The CDR3 bases are TGTGCCACCGGACCCGCTTATAGCAATCAGCCCCAGCATTTT.

V is TRBV19 and J is TRBJ2-7; 9 nucleotides align to TRBD1. From germline, CDR1 is LNHDA and CDR2 SQIVND (reference sequence). The CDR3 has 13 residues. Germline trimming cut 10 bases from V and 2 bases from J; bases unmatched to any gene: 6. CDR3 DNA: TGTGCCACCCAGGGACAGGGCCCCTACGAGCAGTACTTC. This sequence encodes CATQGQGPYEQYF.

The rearrangement uses TRBV7-9 and TRBJ2-1; 8 bases are shared with TRBD2. V lost 7 bases and J lost 1; bases outside the gene matches: 9. The CDR3 covers 16 residues. CDR1 is SEHNR and CDR2 is FQNEAQ in the germline V gene (reference sequence). The CDR3 loop is CASTPPGGRSYNEQFF. The CDR3 DNA reads as TGTGCCAGCACCCCGCCGGGGGGGAGGTCCTACAATGAGCAGTTCTTC.

This clone was recorded once. The chain employs TRBV27 and TRBJ2-1; D not certain. Looked up from germline, CDR1 is MNHEY and CDR2 is SMNVEV (reference sequence). V was pared by 2 bases and J by 4 bases, with 15 bases between. CDR3 length equals 16 residues. CDR3 sequence: CASSLVRTSLYNEQFF. The DNA for the CDR3 is TGTGCCAGCAGTTTAGTACGCACATCCCTATACAATGAGCAGTTCTTC.

The chain carries TRBV19 and TRBJ2-1; 9 positions match TRBD1. This CDR3 is 11 amino acids long. Trimming removed 4 bases from V and 14 bases from J; junction bases left unmatched: 3. The germline V gene encodes CDR1 LNHDA and CDR2 SQIVND (reference sequence). The CDR3 here is CASSTGQGKFF. The CDR3 region has the DNA TGTGCCAGTAGTACCGGACAGGGGAAGTTCTTC.

This clone was detected only a few times. The chain carries TRBV18 and TRBJ2-1, with D perhaps being TRBD1 or TRBD2 (5 bases each). The CDR3 is 14 residues long. Deletions cut 3 bases from V and 7 bases from J, with 13 bases between. The V gene's germline CDR1 is KGHSH and CDR2 LQKENI. Written as DNA, the CDR3 is TGTGCCAGCTCACCCCATCCGGGGCCTAATGAGCAGTTCTTC. This gives the protein CASSPHPGPNEQFF.

This clone is a singleton in its sample. The chain uses TRBV28 and TRBJ2-5; unclear D gene. The CDR3 spans 12 residues. Germline values: CDR1 MDHEN, CDR2 SYDVKM. V was trimmed by 4 bases and J by 5 bases, leaving 8 bases between them. The CDR3, as DNA: TGTGCCAGCAGTTGGATGGCTGAGACCCAGTACTTC. Residues: CASSWMAETQYF.

This clone is a singleton in its sample. The chain has TRBV28 and TRBJ2-6, with D unclear. The germline V and J ends were trimmed by 8 bases and 0 bases, with 11 bases remaining between them. Looked up from germline, CDR1 is MDHEN and CDR2 is SYDVKM. This CDR3 has 15 residues. The CDR3 sequence is CASGVPNSGANVLTF. Written as DNA, the CDR3 is TGTGCCAGCGGCGTTCCGAACTCTGGGGCCAACGTCCTGACTTTC.

The gene calls are TRBV7-2 and TRBJ1-2; 7 bases are shared with TRBD1. Trimming at V came to 2 bases and at J to 6 bases, leaving 3 bases not matched to a gene. CDR1 SGHTA and CDR2 FQGNSA come from the germline V gene. The CDR3 is made up of 13 amino acids. CDR3 region: CASSLYTGDGYTF. As DNA, the CDR3 is TGTGCCAGCAGCTTATATACAGGGGATGGCTACACCTTC.

J is TRBJ2-7 and V is TRBV11-2, with D perhaps matching TRBD2 (6 bases). The V end lost 3 bases, the J end lost 1 base, and 13 bases lay between the germline ends. The CDR3 length is 15 residues. CDR1 and CDR2 from the germline V gene are SGHAT and FQNNGV. The DNA of the CDR3 is TGTGCCAGCAGCTTTCTGGGGGGAGAATCCTACGAGCAGTACTTC. Protein: CASSFLGGESYEQYF.

The chain employs TRBV5-1 and TRBJ1-1; 7 bases line up with TRBD1. The length of the CDR3 is 14 residues. V was pared by 2 bases and J by 4 bases, with 5 bases of the junction left unmatched. Looked up from germline, CDR1 is SGHRS and CDR2 is YFSETQ. The CDR3 is CASSLTGASTEAFF. The CDR3 DNA reads TGCGCCAGCAGCTTAACAGGGGCCTCCACTGAAGCTTTCTTT.

V gene TRBV6-6 combines with J gene TRBJ2-2; D remains unclear. The length of the CDR3 is 11 residues. Germline-derived CDR1 and CDR2 are MNHNY and SVGAGI (reference sequence). The V and J ends lost 7 bases and 2 bases respectively, with 2 bases between them. The CDR3 DNA sequence: TGTGCCAGCATCAACACCGGGGAGCTGTTTTTT. Its translation: CASINTGELFF.

The genes are TRBV11-3 and TRBJ2-2, with 13 bases that match TRBD2. CDR1 is SGHNT, CDR2 YENEEA, per germline. The CDR3 is 19 residues long. Trimming removed 5 bases from V and 2 bases from J; junction bases left unmatched: 11. Here the CDR3 DNA reads TGTGCCAGCAGCCGCGACAGCCGGGGACTAGCGGGAAACACCGGGGAGCTGTTTTTT. It translates to CASSRDSRGLAGNTGELFF.

This clone occurred once. The rearrangement joins TRBV2 to TRBJ2-2; D remains ambiguous. Per the germline V gene, CDR1 is SNHLY and CDR2 is FYNNEI. The CDR3 is 16 residues long. V lost 7 bases and J 5 bases, leaving 20 bases between the germline ends. This CDR3 reads CASKALDFSLTGELFF. The CDR3 DNA is TGTGCCAGCAAGGCGTTGGATTTCTCTCTAACCGGGGAGCTGTTTTTT.

This rearrangement joins TRBV28 to TRBJ1-2; the D gene is possibly TRBD1 (5 bases). The CDR3 has 16 residues. Germline V lookup: CDR1 MDHEN, CDR2 SYDVKM. The V gene lost 5 bases and the J gene lost 8 bases, with 24 bases spanning the gap. The CDR3 DNA reads as TGTGCCAGCAGTCGAAGGGACCGTAGAGGGGAGGGAGGCTACACCTTC. This encodes CASSRRDRRGEGGYTF.

The chain combines TRBV19 with TRBJ1-5, with D uncertain. Germline-derived CDR1 and CDR2 are LNHDA and SQIVND (reference sequence). V lost 7 bases and J lost 3, with 16 bases in between. This CDR3 contains 15 residues. CDR3 sequence reads: CASTNGKLNNQPQHF. In DNA, the CDR3 is TGTGCCAGTACCAACGGGAAACTGAACAATCAGCCCCAGCATTTT.

This sequence joins TRBV7-9 and TRBJ1-1; D is ambiguous. The V end was cut by 3 bases, the J end by 5 bases, with 10 bases between. Germline CDR1 SEHNR, CDR2 FQNEAQ (reference sequence). The CDR3 totals 13 residues. CDR3 region: CASSFSLGTEAFF. The CDR3 DNA is TGTGCCAGCAGCTTCTCTCTGGGGACTGAAGCTTTCTTT.